Below, 26 T cell receptor beta chains from the same sample are listed, as sequenced in a study of cytomegalovirus exposure and HLA in healthy donors. Amplification used 60 Vbeta primers and 13 Jbeta primers. Generated by immunoSEQ multiplex PCR, the TCRdb table keeps only in-frame clones and is missing some. The table has 100,000 to 150,000 clones, around 9% seen once; the top ten hold 5.5%. The specimen was PBMCs. The receptors here all came from a man aged 35 to 55 in good health and CMV-seronegative.

J is TRBJ2-3 and V is TRBV4-2; perhaps TRBD2 as D (7 bases). Trimming shortened V by 4 bases and J by 4 bases, and 15 bases separated the two germline ends. Per germline, CDR1 LGHNA and CDR2 YNFKEQ. This CDR3 is built from 15 residues. Here the CDR3 reads CASSPPGGPADTQYF. Written as DNA, the CDR3 is TGTGCCAGCAGCCCACCCGGGGGGCCGGCAGATACGCAGTATTTT.

This sequence joins TRBV11-2 and TRBJ2-7; TRBD2 agrees at 9 bases. Germline CDR1 and CDR2: SGHAT and FQNNGV. Trimming at V came to 2 bases and at J to 4 bases, leaving 6 bases not matched to a gene. This CDR3 is 15 amino acids long. Here the CDR3 reads CASSLRGGGAYEQYF. CDR3 coding DNA: TGTGCCAGCAGCTTAAGGGGCGGGGGGGCTTACGAGCAGTACTTC.

This clone occurred a few times. The DNA for the CDR3 is TGTGCCAGCAGCGAAATTACAGGGGATAATGAAAAACTGTTTTTT. Protein: CASSEITGDNEKLFF. The chain couples TRBV5-6 to TRBJ1-4; the match to TRBD1 covers 7 bases. The CDR3 is 15 residues long. Germline CDR1 and CDR2: SGHDT and YYEEEE. J gave up 4 bases and V 4 bases, and 7 bases lay outside the gene matches.

In this sample, this clone turned up a few times. The J gene is TRBJ2-3, the V gene TRBV18; TRBD2 aligns across 10 bases. V was clipped by 3 bases and J by 0 bases; unmatched bases: 9. CDR1 and CDR2 from the germline V gene are KGHSH and LQKENI. The CDR3 length is 18 residues. CDR3 region: CASSPILAGQSSTDTQYF. DNA of the CDR3: TGTGCCAGCTCACCCATACTAGCGGGGCAATCTAGCACAGATACGCAGTATTTT.

This clone was detected only a few times. The chain is built from TRBV7-6 and TRBJ1-4; possible D gene TRBD1, 6 bases. This CDR3 comprises 15 residues. Trimming cost V 1 base and J 8 bases, with 14 bases left between them. Germline-derived CDR1 and CDR2 are SGHVS and FNYEAQ. The CDR3 reads CASSLGSGAIEKLFF. CDR3 nucleotide sequence: TGTGCCAGCAGCTTAGGTTCAGGGGCTATCGAAAAACTGTTTTTT.

This clone was counted between two and nine times. This sequence joins TRBV5-1 and TRBJ2-6; TRBD2 is a possible D gene (7 bases). This CDR3 is built from 16 residues. Looked up from germline, CDR1 is SGHRS and CDR2 is YFSETQ. Trimming cost V 0 bases and J 4 bases, with 11 bases left between them. The CDR3 bases are TGCGCCAGCAGCTTGGGGGGGGGCGCAGGGGCCAACGTCCTGACTTTC. This translates into CASSLGGGAGANVLTF.

This clone was detected only a few times. The CDR3 DNA is TGTGCCAGCAGCGTAGGAACGGGTAATGGCTACACCTTC. Its protein is CASSVGTGNGYTF. The V and J genes are TRBV9 and TRBJ1-2; D remains unclear. V was cut by 0 bases and J by 6 bases, with 9 bases left in between. This CDR3 region has 13 residues. Germline assignment: CDR1 SGDLS and CDR2 YYNGEE.

CDR3 residues: CAITKQGADTEAFF. The CDR3 DNA is TGTGCCATCACCAAACAGGGGGCGGACACTGAAGCTTTCTTT. This chain connects TRBV10-3 to TRBJ1-1, with 9 bases matching TRBD1. CDR1 ENHRY and CDR2 SYGVKD come from the germline V gene. This CDR3 is 14 amino acids long. V shed 7 bases, J shed 3 bases, and the junction held 6 bases outside the gene matches.

The chain couples TRBV7-6 to TRBJ2-7, with TRBD1 matching 8 bases. The CDR3 is 14 amino acids. The junction had 4 bases not matched to a gene; V was cut back by 4 bases and J by 2 bases. Germline CDR1 and CDR2: SGHVS and FNYEAQ. In DNA, the CDR3 is TGTGCCAGCAGCTACGACAGGGGACCCTACGAGCAGTACTTC. It encodes CASSYDRGPYEQYF.

The chain employs TRBV4-1 and TRBJ2-3; a weak D match, TRBD2 (7 bases). From germline, CDR1 is MGHRA and CDR2 YSYEKL. This CDR3 contains 16 residues. Trimming cost V 0 bases and J 4 bases, with 14 bases left between them. Written as DNA, the CDR3 is TGCGCCAGCAGCCAAGATAGGGGCGGGGGCCCAGATACGCAGTATTTT. It translates to CASSQDRGGGPDTQYF.

The V gene is TRBV27, the J gene TRBJ1-1, with D perhaps matching TRBD1 (5 bases). Trimming pared 10 bases from V and 3 bases from J, leaving 21 bases between. Per germline, CDR1 MNHEY and CDR2 SMNVEV (reference sequence). The CDR3 consists of 15 residues. The CDR3 DNA sequence: TGTGCCACCCGACGTATTTCCGGCAGGGACACTGAAGCTTTCTTT. Protein product: CATRRISGRDTEAFF.

V gene TRBV7-9 combines with J gene TRBJ2-3, with 8 bases identical to TRBD2. The CDR3 is 16 amino acids. Germline V CDR1 and CDR2: SEHNR, FQNEAQ (reference sequence). V lost 0 bases to trimming and J lost 1 base; unmatched junction nucleotides: 3. In DNA form, the CDR3 reads TGTGCCAGCAGCTTAGCAGGGCGGGGGGGCACAGATACGCAGTATTTT. The encoded protein is CASSLAGRGGTDTQYF.

This rearrangement joins TRBV11-3 to TRBJ2-5, with D possibly matching TRBD1 (8 bases). The J call may be mistaken, given a closer DNA end match to TRBJ2-7. Looked up from germline, CDR1 is SGHNT and CDR2 is YENEEA. The CDR3 contains 14 residues. CDR3 nucleotides: TGTGCCAGCAGCTCCCGACAGGGGAGGGGCGAGCAGTACTTC. This sequence encodes CASSSRQGRGEQYF.

This clone was found a few times. The V call is TRBV2, the J call TRBJ2-2, with D possibly matching TRBD2 (5 bases). With 9 bases removed from V and 3 bases from J, the gap between germline ends came to 11 bases. CDR1 is SNHLY, CDR2 FYNNEI, per germline. This CDR3 contains 13 residues. The CDR3 coding sequence is TGTGCCAGTAACCCACTAGACACCGGGGAGCTGTTTTTT. This translates into CASNPLDTGELFF.

J is TRBJ2-3 and V is TRBV2, with D hard to call. CDR3 size: 11 residues. Germline V CDR1 and CDR2: SNHLY, FYNNEI. V gave up 5 bases and J gave up 8 bases, with 8 bases separating them. The CDR3 DNA follows: TGTGCCAGCAGTCGAGTCTCTACGCAGTATTTT. Residues: CASSRVSTQYF.

This rearrangement joins TRBV7-8 to TRBJ1-1, with D possibly matching TRBD1 (6 bases). Germline lookup yields CDR1 SGHVS and CDR2 FQNEAQ. V lost 1 base and J 3 bases, leaving 15 bases between the germline ends. The CDR3 extends over 16 amino acids. CDR3 in DNA: TGTGCCAGCAGCTTAGTAGGGGGGGGAGGGGACACTGAAGCTTTCTTT. It yields the protein CASSLVGGGGDTEAFF. The full variable domain, completed using reference TRBV7-8 and TRBJ1-1, is GAGVSQSPRYKVAKRGQDVALRCDPISGHVSLFWYQQALGQGPEFLTYFQNEAQLDKSGLPSDRFFAERPEGSVSTLKIQRTQQEDSAVYLCASSLVGGGGDTEAFFGQGTRLTVV.

This chain uses TRBV19 with TRBJ2-6, with TRBD1 as a possible D gene (6 bases). The CDR3 sequence is 15 residues long. Between the trimmed V and J ends, which lost 5 bases and 0 bases, there was a span of 8 bases. Per the germline V gene, CDR1 is LNHDA and CDR2 is SQIVND (reference sequence). The CDR3 DNA is TGTGCCAGTAGTTCGACAGGCTCTGGGGCCAACGTCCTGACTTTC. Translation: CASSSTGSGANVLTF.

V and J are TRBV5-4 and TRBJ2-7; no firm D call. Germline V gives CDR1 SGHNT, CDR2 YYREEE (reference sequence). V was shortened by 0 bases and J by 5 bases, with 6 bases between the two germline ends. The CDR3 contains 12 residues. DNA of the CDR3: TGTGCCAGCAGCTTGGTCCCCGACGAGCAGTACTTC. This translates into CASSLVPDEQYF.

This clone appeared a few times. V gene TRBV11-2 combines with J gene TRBJ1-1; D is ambiguous. V lost 1 base, J lost 1 base, and 16 bases lay in between. The length of the CDR3 is 17 residues. Germline lookup yields CDR1 SGHAT and CDR2 FQNNGV. CDR3 protein: CASSLVRGDVSNTEAFF. CDR3 DNA: TGTGCCAGCAGCTTAGTCCGGGGTGACGTTTCGAACACTGAAGCTTTCTTT. The complete variable domain, with remaining parts taken from reference TRBV11-2 and TRBJ1-1, reads EAGVAQSPRYKIIEKRQSVAFWCNPISGHATLYWYQQILGQGPKLLIQFQNNGVVDDSQLPKDRFSAERLKGVDSTLKIQPAKLEDSAVYLCASSLVRGDVSNTEAFFGQGTRLTVV.

The rearrangement joins TRBV12-2 to TRBJ2-5; the tabulated D call, TRBD1, remains unverified against the DNA. TRBV12-2 is termed a pseudogene. The CDR3 has 18 amino acids. The CDR3 region is CASRLDKEWGQPQETQYF. The CDR3 bases are TGTGCAAGTCGCTTAGACAAAGAATGGGGACAGCCTCAAGAGACCCAGTACTTC.

This clone has only a few counts. The identical CDR3 is also encoded by other nucleotide sequences in the sample. This chain uses TRBV28 with TRBJ1-4; D call uncertain. Between the trimmed V and J ends, which lost 6 bases and 3 bases, there was a span of 17 bases. The CDR3 contains 16 residues. Germline loops: CDR1 MDHEN, CDR2 SYDVKM. CDR3 in amino acids: CASSPRVRPANEKLFF. The CDR3 nucleotides are TGTGCCAGCAGCCCCCGAGTGAGGCCCGCTAATGAAAAACTGTTTTTT.

This clone occurred a few times. J is TRBJ1-4 and V is TRBV7-6; D remains unclear. Trimming removed 1 base at V and 7 bases at J, with 7 bases between. The CDR3 consists of 13 residues. Per germline, CDR1 SGHVS and CDR2 FNYEAQ. The CDR3: CASSLERGEKLFF. DNA for the CDR3: TGTGCCAGCAGCTTAGAGCGGGGTGAAAAACTGTTTTTT.

The chain couples TRBV7-6 to TRBJ2-1; TRBD1 might be the D (5 bases). With 2 bases removed from V and 7 bases from J, the gap between germline ends came to 6 bases. Germline V gene data show CDR1 as SGHVS and CDR2 as FNYEAQ. The CDR3 totals 12 residues. The DNA for the CDR3 is TGTGCCAGCAGCTTACAGGGTAATGAGCAGTTCTTC. Protein: CASSLQGNEQFF.

This clone was seen a handful of times. The gene calls are TRBV28 and TRBJ1-3; D uncertain. CDR3 length: 14 amino acids. With 5 bases removed from V and 0 bases from J, the gap between germline ends came to 8 bases. From germline, CDR1 is MDHEN and CDR2 SYDVKM. Here the CDR3 DNA reads TGTGCCAGCAGTCCCAGAATCTCTGGAAACACCATATATTTT. It is translated as CASSPRISGNTIYF.

This clone was counted a few times. The chain has TRBV4-1 and TRBJ1-1; D perhaps matches TRBD1 (6 bases). Germline CDR1 and CDR2: MGHRA and YSYEKL. The CDR3 is made up of 15 amino acids. Trimming left V 4 bases short and J 1 base short, with 13 bases between. CDR3 DNA sequence: TGCGCCAGCAGCCCCGACAGGTGGGGGAACACTGAAGCTTTCTTT. Protein sequence: CASSPDRWGNTEAFF.

This clone occurred a few times. The rearrangement links TRBV29-1 to TRBJ1-2; D may be TRBD1 (5 bases). CDR3 length: 11 amino acids. Germline CDR1 is SQVTM and CDR2 is ANQGSEA. Trimming pared 7 bases from V and 6 bases from J, leaving 12 bases between. DNA of the CDR3: TGCAGCGCCCACCGCAGGGATGGCTACACCTTC. It yields the protein CSAHRRDGYTF.